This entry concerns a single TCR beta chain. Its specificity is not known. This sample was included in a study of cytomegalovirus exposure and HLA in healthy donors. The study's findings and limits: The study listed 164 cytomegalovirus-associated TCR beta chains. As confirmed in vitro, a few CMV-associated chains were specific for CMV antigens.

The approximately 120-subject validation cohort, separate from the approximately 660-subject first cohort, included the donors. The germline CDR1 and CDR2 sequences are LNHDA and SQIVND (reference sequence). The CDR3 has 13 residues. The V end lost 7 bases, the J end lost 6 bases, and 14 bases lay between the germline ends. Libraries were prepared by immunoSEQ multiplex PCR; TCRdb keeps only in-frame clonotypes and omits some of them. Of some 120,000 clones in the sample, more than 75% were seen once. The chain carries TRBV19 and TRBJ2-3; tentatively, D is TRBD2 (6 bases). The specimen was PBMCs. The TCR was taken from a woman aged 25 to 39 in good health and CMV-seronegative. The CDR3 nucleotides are TGTGCCAGTATCGGCGAAGGGAGGGATACGCAGTATTTT. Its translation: CASIGEGRDTQYF.